Listed below are T cell receptor beta chains from one sample, sequenced in a study of blood T cell repertoires in COVID-19. Sequenced by immunoSEQ multiplex PCR; TCRdb stores in-frame clones only, minus some. In the table there are 110,000 to 150,000 clones, under 85% of which are singletons. The sequenced material came from peripheral blood. These receptor sequences come from a human donor in a cohort sampled during active COVID-19. The CDR3 runs from the conserved cysteine through the conserved F or W. Size values are once, few and many counts, or a class for expanded clones, and some rows have none.

size: -
J: TRBJ2-3
V: TRBV7-8
CDR3: CATERVLPKGNTQYF

size: -
J: TRBJ2-2
V: TRBV24-1
CDR3: CATSATGDTGELFF

size: -
J: TRBJ2-1
V: TRBV15
CDR3: CATSRDLGGRYNEQFF

size: -
J: TRBJ2-7
V: TRBV20-1
CDR3: CSVQFTYEQYF

size: -
J: TRBJ1-3
V: TRBV3-1/TRBV3-2
CDR3: CASSQHLNRGRAGNTIYF

size: -
J: TRBJ2-1
V: TRBV2
CDR3: CASTGELAAYNEQFF

size: -
J: TRBJ2-2
V: TRBV11-3
CDR3: CASSPGQEGGELFF

size: -
J: TRBJ2-1
V: TRBV5-1
CDR3: CASSFSHGQGGNEQFF

size: -
J: TRBJ2-4
V: TRBV21-1
CDR3: CASSKASPRQGKNIQYF

size: once
J: TRBJ1-2
V: TRBV3-1/TRBV3-2
CDR3: CASSQNGDGGYTF

size: once
J: TRBJ1-6
V: TRBV7-2
CDR3: CASSFGQRHLLHF

size: -
J: TRBJ1-5
V: TRBV7-9
CDR3: CASSLATGNQPQHF

size: few
J: TRBJ2-1
V: TRBV4-2
CDR3: CASSSGLAGRLGNEQFF

size: -
J: TRBJ1-3
V: TRBV11-2
CDR3: CASSSGTVSGNTIYF

size: -
J: TRBJ1-2
V: TRBV30
CDR3: CAWSGQGLGGDYGYTF

size: -
J: TRBJ1-6
V: TRBV2
CDR3: CASSSPLGSGAYNSPLHF

size: -
J: TRBJ1-2
V: TRBV6-5
CDR3: CASSYSHTGGVYGYTF

size: -
J: TRBJ1-5
V: TRBV2
CDR3: CASRGTGDSGNQPQHF

size: -
J: TRBJ2-7
V: TRBV18
CDR3: CASSPTRDRGSEQYF

size: -
J: TRBJ2-7
V: TRBV2
CDR3: CASNLRGGAAEQYF

size: -
J: TRBJ1-2
V: TRBV5-1
CDR3: CASSLDRGPGYTF

size: once
J: TRBJ1-5
V: TRBV11-2
CDR3: CASSLGGGLQPQHF

size: -
J: TRBJ1-6
V: TRBV23-1
CDR3: CASSQWTGGNSPLHF

size: -
J: TRBJ1-5
V: TRBV7-2
CDR3: CASSLDRPGFNQPQHF

size: -
J: TRBJ1-2
V: TRBV6-5
CDR3: CASSLDANYGYTF

size: -
J: TRBJ1-2
V: TRBV6-2/TRBV6-3
CDR3: CASSYQKDRGHDGYTF

size: -
J: TRBJ2-1
V: TRBV30
CDR3: CAWSDEQFF

size: -
J: TRBJ2-2
V: TRBV27
CDR3: CASSLEGSGGGTGELFF

size: -
J: TRBJ1-6
V: TRBV10-2
CDR3: CASSERDTYNSPLHF

size: -
J: TRBJ1-2
V: TRBV18
CDR3: CASSPSSRGGPGYTF

size: -
J: TRBJ1-5
V: TRBV19
CDR3: CASSMEVLLGASNQPQHF

size: once
J: TRBJ2-3
V: TRBV7-2
CDR3: CASSSSTDTQYF

size: -
J: TRBJ2-7
V: TRBV7-2
CDR3: CASSLGSSGYEQYF

size: -
J: TRBJ2-2
V: TRBV29-1
CDR3: CSVGQGVVTGELFF

size: -
J: TRBJ1-5
V: TRBV7-2
CDR3: CASSLVKGNQPQHF

size: -
J: TRBJ1-2
V: TRBV24-1
CDR3: CATSDLRQEVPFWDYGYTF

size: -
J: TRBJ1-3
V: TRBV27
CDR3: CASRRTGSGNTIYF

size: few
J: TRBJ2-2
V: TRBV28
CDR3: CASSFIQGTTGELFF

size: -
J: TRBJ2-3
V: TRBV5-4
CDR3: CASSVSSGGTSVYF

size: few
J: TRBJ2-7
V: TRBV7-8
CDR3: CASSLGRDGLRYF

size: -
J: TRBJ1-1
V: TRBV6-2/TRBV6-3
CDR3: CASSYWGQGLKNTEAFF

size: -
J: TRBJ1-1
V: TRBV5-1
CDR3: CASSFGGANTEAFF

size: -
J: TRBJ2-2
V: TRBV7-2
CDR3: CASSFGLNTGELFF

size: -
J: TRBJ2-2
V: TRBV5-1
CDR3: CASSVDRNTGELFF

size: -
J: TRBJ2-5
V: TRBV6-5
CDR3: CASSSTLAGLETQYF

size: -
J: TRBJ2-1
V: TRBV27
CDR3: CASSGLASGGAREQFF

size: once
J: TRBJ2-5
V: TRBV4-3
CDR3: CASSQDIGVGTQYF

size: -
J: TRBJ1-2
V: TRBV2
CDR3: CASSEGGRNYGYTF